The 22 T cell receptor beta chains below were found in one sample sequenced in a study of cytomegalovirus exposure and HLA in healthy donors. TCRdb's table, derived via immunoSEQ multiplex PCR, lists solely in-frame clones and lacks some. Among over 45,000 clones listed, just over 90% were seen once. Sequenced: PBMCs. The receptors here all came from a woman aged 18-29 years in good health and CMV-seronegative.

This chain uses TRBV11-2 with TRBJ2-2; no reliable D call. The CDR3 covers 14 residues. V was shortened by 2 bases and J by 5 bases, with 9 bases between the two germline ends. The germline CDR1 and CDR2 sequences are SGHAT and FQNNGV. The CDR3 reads CASSLNGQTGELFF. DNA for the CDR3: TGTGCCAGCAGCTTAAATGGCCAGACCGGGGAGCTGTTTTTT.

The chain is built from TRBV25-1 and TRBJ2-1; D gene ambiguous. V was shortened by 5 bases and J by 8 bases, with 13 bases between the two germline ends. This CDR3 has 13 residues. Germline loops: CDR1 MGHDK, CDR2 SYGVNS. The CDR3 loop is CASSFYQVDEQFF. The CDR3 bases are TGTGCCAGCAGTTTTTATCAGGTGGATGAGCAGTTCTTC.

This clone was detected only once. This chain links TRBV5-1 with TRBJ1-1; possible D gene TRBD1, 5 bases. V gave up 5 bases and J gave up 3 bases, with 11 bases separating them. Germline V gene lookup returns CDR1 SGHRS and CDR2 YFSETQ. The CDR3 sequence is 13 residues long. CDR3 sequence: CASSEEGHTEAFF. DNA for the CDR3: TGCGCCAGCAGTGAGGAGGGACACACTGAAGCTTTCTTT.

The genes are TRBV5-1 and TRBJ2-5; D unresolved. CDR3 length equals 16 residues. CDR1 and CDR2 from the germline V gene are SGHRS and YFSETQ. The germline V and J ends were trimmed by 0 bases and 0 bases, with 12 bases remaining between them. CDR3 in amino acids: CASSLARRVYQETQYF. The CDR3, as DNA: TGCGCCAGCAGCTTGGCCAGGCGCGTGTACCAAGAGACCCAGTACTTC.

The CDR3 coding sequence is TGTGCCAGCTCGTACTACAATAGACAGGGCAATCAGCCCCAGCATTTT. This sequence encodes CASSYYNRQGNQPQHF. V gene TRBV18 combines with J gene TRBJ1-5, with a possible D match to TRBD1 (6 bases). The CDR3 has 16 amino acids. Germline-derived CDR1 and CDR2 are KGHSH and LQKENI. V gave up 6 bases and J gave up 2 bases, with 17 bases separating them.

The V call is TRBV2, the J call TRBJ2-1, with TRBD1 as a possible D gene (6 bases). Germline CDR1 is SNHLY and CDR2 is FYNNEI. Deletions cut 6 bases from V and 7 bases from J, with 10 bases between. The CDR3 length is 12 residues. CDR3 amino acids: CASSLTGNEQFF. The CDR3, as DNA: TGTGCCAGCAGCCTTACAGGGAATGAGCAGTTCTTC.

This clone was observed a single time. CDR3 residues: CASSQEDSFQLHTEAFF. In DNA, the CDR3 is TGTGCCAGCAGCCAAGAAGACAGTTTCCAACTACACACTGAAGCTTTCTTT. The rearrangement joins TRBV7-8 to TRBJ1-1; D might be TRBD1 (5 bases). CDR1 and CDR2 (germline): SGHVS, FQNEAQ. V lost 5 bases to trimming and J lost 3 bases, with 22 bases between them. This CDR3 contains 17 residues. The entire variable domain, with the rest obtained from reference TRBV7-8 and TRBJ1-1, is as follows: GAGVSQSPRYKVAKRGQDVALRCDPISGHVSLFWYQQALGQGPEFLTYFQNEAQLDKSGLPSDRFFAERPEGSVSTLKIQRTQQEDSAVYLCASSQEDSFQLHTEAFFGQGTRLTVV.

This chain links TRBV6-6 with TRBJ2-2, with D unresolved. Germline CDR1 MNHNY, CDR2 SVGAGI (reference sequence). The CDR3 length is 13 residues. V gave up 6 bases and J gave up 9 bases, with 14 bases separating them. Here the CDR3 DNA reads TGTGCCAGCAGCATGGGCCCGGTCAGGGAGCTGTTTTTT. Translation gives CASSMGPVRELFF.

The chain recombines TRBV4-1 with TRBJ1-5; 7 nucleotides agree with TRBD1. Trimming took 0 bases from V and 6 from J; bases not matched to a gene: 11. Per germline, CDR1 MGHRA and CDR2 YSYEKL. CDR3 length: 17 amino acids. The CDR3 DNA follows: TGCGCCAGCAGCCAAGATCGGAGCAGGGGGGTCACTCAGCCCCAGCATTTT. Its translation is CASSQDRSRGVTQPQHF.

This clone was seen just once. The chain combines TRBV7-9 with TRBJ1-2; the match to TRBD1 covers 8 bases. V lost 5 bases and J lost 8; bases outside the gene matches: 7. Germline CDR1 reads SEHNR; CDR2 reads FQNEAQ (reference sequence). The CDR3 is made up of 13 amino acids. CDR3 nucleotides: TGTGCCAGCAGCACCGACAGGGGTGAGGGCTACACCTTC. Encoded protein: CASSTDRGEGYTF.

CDR3 coding DNA: TGCGCCAGCAGCGGGAGGGCTAGCACAGATACGCAGTATTTT. It codes for CASSGRASTDTQYF. This rearrangement joins TRBV10-2 to TRBJ2-3, with 8 bases lining up with TRBD2. Germline values: CDR1 WSHSY, CDR2 SAAADI. This CDR3 contains 14 residues. The ends lost 6 bases at V and 0 bases at J; junction bases unmatched: 2.

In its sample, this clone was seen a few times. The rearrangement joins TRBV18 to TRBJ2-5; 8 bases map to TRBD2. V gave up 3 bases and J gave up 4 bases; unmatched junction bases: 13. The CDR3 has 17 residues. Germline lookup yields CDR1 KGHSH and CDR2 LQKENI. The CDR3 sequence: CASSPSPSGYFRETQYF. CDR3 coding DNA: TGTGCCAGCTCACCCTCCCCTAGCGGGTACTTTCGAGAGACCCAGTACTTC. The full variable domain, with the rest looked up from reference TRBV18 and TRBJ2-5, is NAGVMQNPRHLVRRRGQEARLRCSPMKGHSHVYWYRQLPEEGLKFMVYLQKENIIDESGMPKERFSAEFPKEGPSILRIQQVVRGDSAAYFCASSPSPSGYFRETQYFGPGTRLLVL.

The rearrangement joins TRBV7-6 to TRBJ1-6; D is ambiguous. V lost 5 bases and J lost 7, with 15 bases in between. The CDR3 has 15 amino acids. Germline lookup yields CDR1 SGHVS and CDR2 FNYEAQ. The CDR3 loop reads CASSLRETPNSPLHF. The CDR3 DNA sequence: TGTGCCAGCAGCCTCCGGGAAACTCCGAATTCACCCCTCCACTTT.

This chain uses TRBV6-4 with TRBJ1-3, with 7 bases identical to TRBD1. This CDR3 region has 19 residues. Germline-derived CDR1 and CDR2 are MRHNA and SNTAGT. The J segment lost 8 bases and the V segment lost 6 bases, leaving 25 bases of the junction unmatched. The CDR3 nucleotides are TGTGCCAGCAGGGGGGACAGAACAATTTGGAAACACAGGCGCTACACCATATATTTT. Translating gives CASRGDRTIWKHRRYTIYF.

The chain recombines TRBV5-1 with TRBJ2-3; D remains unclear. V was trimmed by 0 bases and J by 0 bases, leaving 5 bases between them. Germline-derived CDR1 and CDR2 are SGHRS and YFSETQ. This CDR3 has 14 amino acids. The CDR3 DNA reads TGCGCCAGCAGCTTGGGTTCTAGCACAGATACGCAGTATTTT. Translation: CASSLGSSTDTQYF.

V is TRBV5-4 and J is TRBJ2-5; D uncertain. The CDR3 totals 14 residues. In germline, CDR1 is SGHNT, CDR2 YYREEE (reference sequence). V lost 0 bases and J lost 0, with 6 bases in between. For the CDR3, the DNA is TGTGCCAGCAGCTTGGGTCGGGACCAAGAGACCCAGTACTTC. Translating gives CASSLGRDQETQYF.

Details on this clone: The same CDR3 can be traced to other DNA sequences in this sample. The CDR3 protein is CASSLVQAWNTIYF. CDR3 bases: TGTGCCAGCAGCCTGGTCCAGGCTTGGAACACCATATATTTT. The chain employs TRBV5-6 and TRBJ1-3; no reliable D call. CDR1 is SGHDT and CDR2 is YYEEEE in the germline V gene. V shed 4 bases and J shed 7 bases, with 15 bases lying between them. The CDR3 consists of 14 residues.

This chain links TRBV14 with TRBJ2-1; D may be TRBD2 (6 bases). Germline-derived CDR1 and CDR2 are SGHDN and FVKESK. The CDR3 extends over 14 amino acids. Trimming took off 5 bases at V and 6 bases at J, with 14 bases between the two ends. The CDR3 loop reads CASSSDWGVNEQFF. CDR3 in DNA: TGTGCCAGCAGCTCGGACTGGGGGGTCAATGAGCAGTTCTTC.

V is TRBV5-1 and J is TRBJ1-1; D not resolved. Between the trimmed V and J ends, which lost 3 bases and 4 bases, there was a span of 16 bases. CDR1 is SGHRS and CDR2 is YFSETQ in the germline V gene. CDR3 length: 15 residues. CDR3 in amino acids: CASSWEGRQVTEAFF. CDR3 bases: TGCGCCAGCAGCTGGGAGGGTCGGCAGGTCACTGAAGCTTTCTTT.

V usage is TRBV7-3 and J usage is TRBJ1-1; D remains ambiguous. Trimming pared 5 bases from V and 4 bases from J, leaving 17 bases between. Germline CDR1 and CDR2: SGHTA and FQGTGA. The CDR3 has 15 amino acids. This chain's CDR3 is CASSPRTGIGTEAFF. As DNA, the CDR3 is TGTGCCAGCAGCCCACGGACGGGAATAGGCACTGAAGCTTTCTTT. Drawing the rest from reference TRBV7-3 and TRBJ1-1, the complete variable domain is GAGVSQTPSNKVTEKGKYVELRCDPISGHTALYWYRQSLGQGPEFLIYFQGTGAADDSGLPNDRFFAVRPEGSVSTLKIQRTERGDSAVYLCASSPRTGIGTEAFFGQGTRLTVV.

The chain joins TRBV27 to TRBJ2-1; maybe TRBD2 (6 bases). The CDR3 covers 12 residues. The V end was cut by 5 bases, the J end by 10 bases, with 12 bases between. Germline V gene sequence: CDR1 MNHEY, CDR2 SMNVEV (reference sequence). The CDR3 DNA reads TGTGCCAGCAGTGTGGGGGGTGGAGAGCAGTTCTTC. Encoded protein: CASSVGGGEQFF.

The DNA for the CDR3 is TGTGCCAGCAGTTACTCCTCAGATGGCTACACCTTC. This codes for CASSYSSDGYTF. The rearrangement joins TRBV6-5 to TRBJ1-2; no reliable D call. Looked up from germline, CDR1 is MNHEY and CDR2 is SVGAGI. This CDR3 region has 12 residues. V shed 0 bases and J shed 6 bases, with 5 bases lying between them.